A selection of T cell receptor beta chains follows, all from one sample in a study of a mutant IDH1 vaccine in newly diagnosed glioma. The method was immunoSEQ multiplex PCR; TCRdb's version includes in-frame clones alone and lacks a portion of them. The sample yields 60,000 to 75,000 clones, less than 85% seen once. Their antigens are not known. Here the sequenced sample was PBMCs, taken from a glioma patient whose treatment included an IDH1 peptide vaccine. These receptors were taken from a man aged 30 to 39 with glioma. Both conserved end residues are part of each CDR3. A D gene is named only where the DNA matches it firmly.

d_call,j_call,v_call,cdr3_aa
TRBD2,TRBJ2-1,TRBV6-4,CASSDSRTSRYNEQFF
-,TRBJ2-5,TRBV7-6,CASSVAPGREKTQYF
-,TRBJ2-5,TRBV29-1,CSVEYGLETQYF
-,TRBJ2-5,TRBV30,CAWSTRLVETQYF
-,TRBJ2-1,TRBV4-1,CASSLRDKRNNEQFF
TRBD1,TRBJ2-1,TRBV4-1,CASSHRPGQGADEQFF
-,TRBJ2-7,TRBV27,CASSSLLEMNEQYF
-,TRBJ2-5,TRBV29-1,CSAGTFNQETQYF
-,TRBJ2-7,TRBV7-6,CASSLGPNYEQYF
-,TRBJ2-3,TRBV27,CASSSRGRTTDTQYF
-,TRBJ1-4,TRBV30,CAWRWDGSEKLFF
-,TRBJ1-2,TRBV5-4,CASSRSQSYGYTF
-,TRBJ1-2,TRBV7-9,CASSSQGGSRSGYTF
-,TRBJ1-2,TRBV10-2,CASSEASGTPAF
-,TRBJ1-4,TRBV21-1,CASSKVGTGHEKLFF
-,TRBJ1-3,TRBV19,CASSSAQYGNTIYF